The rows below give T cell receptor beta chains drawn from one sample of a study of T-cell memory formation after mild COVID-19. TCRdb re-called the 5' RACE reads through MiXCR, storing one row per CDR3 protein. The sample yields hundreds of thousands of distinct CDR3 sequences, approximately 22% seen once. The source material was PBMCs or a T cell subset sorted from them (not recorded which). These receptor sequences come from a man aged 18 to 35 who had mild COVID-19 (a few samples of this study predate the infection). Cell type and time point are not known. CDR3s include the opening cysteine and the closing phenylalanine or tryptophan. D genes are given only for firm matches. Clone size appears in some rows only: once, few, many, or a class for an expanded clone.

J gene	D gene	V gene	clone size	CDR3 protein	CDR3 DNA
TRBJ2-6	-	TRBV18	few	CASSPSRAAGANVLTF	TGTGCCAGCTCACCGTCCAGGGCCGCTGGGGCCAACGTCCTGACTTTC
TRBJ2-1	TRBD1	TRBV24-1	-	CATSHCPYRGSSYNEQFF	TGTGCCACCTCACACTGCCCATACAGGGGGTCCTCCTACAATGAGCAGTTCTTC
TRBJ2-2	TRBD1	TRBV6-6	few	CASSYPRGRANTGELFF	TGTGCCAGCAGTTACCCTAGGGGGCGGGCGAACACCGGGGAGCTGTTTTTT
TRBJ1-1	-	TRBV18	few	CASSPPSLNTEAFF	TGTGCCAGCTCACCACCCAGCCTGAACACTGAAGCTTTCTTT
TRBJ1-1	-	TRBV5-1	many	CASSSQGLNTEAFF	TGTGCCAGCTCCTCCCAGGGACTGAACACTGAAGCTTTCTTT
TRBJ1-2	TRBD1	TRBV9	few	CASSADRGGYYGYTF	TGTGCCAGCAGCGCGGACAGGGGGGGGTACTATGGCTACACCTTC
TRBJ2-5	-	TRBV5-1	many	CASSLWGPGETQYF	TGCGCCAGCAGCTTATGGGGGCCCGGAGAGACCCAGTACTTC
TRBJ1-2	-	TRBV6-5	-	CASSYSRAYGYTF	TGTGCCAGCAGTTACAGCAGAGCTTATGGCTACACCTTC
TRBJ1-4	-	TRBV5-1	-	CASSLEDSSEKLFF	TGCGCCAGCAGCCTAGAAGACAGTTCTGAAAAACTGTTTTTT
TRBJ2-7	TRBD1	TRBV7-2	few	CASSTGTGGREQYF	TGTGCCAGCAGCACCGGGACAGGGGGACGCGAGCAGTACTTC
TRBJ1-2	-	TRBV24-1	few	CATSDSPEGYGYTF	TGTGCCACCAGTGATTCACCAGAGGGCTATGGCTACACCTTC
TRBJ2-2	TRBD2	TRBV7-6	few	CASLAGPNTGELFF	TGTGCCAGCCTAGCGGGGCCGAACACCGGGGAGCTGTTTTTT
TRBJ2-1	TRBD1	TRBV7-6	few	CASSLSRTGYNEQFF	TGTGCCAGCAGCCTAAGCCGGACAGGATACAATGAGCAGTTCTTC
TRBJ2-3	TRBD2	TRBV4-2	many	CASSQDVVGLGIQDTQYF	TGTGCCAGCAGCCAAGATGTTGTGGGACTAGGTATTCAAGATACGCAGTATTTT
TRBJ2-5	TRBD2	TRBV29-1	-	CSVEYSASGGEKETQYF	TGCAGCGTTGAATATTCGGCTAGCGGGGGGGAAAAAGAGACCCAGTACTTC
TRBJ1-6	TRBD1	TRBV20-1	few	CSATQGANSPLHF	TGCAGTGCTACCCAGGGGGCCAATTCACCCCTCCACTTT
TRBJ1-6	-	TRBV6-5	-	CASSYGGRDSPLHF	TGTGCCAGCAGTTACGGTGGGAGAGATTCACCCCTCCACTTT
TRBJ2-7	-	TRBV18	-	CASTAAVGVREQYF	TGTGCCAGCACAGCAGCGGTCGGCGTACGGGAGCAGTACTTC
TRBJ2-1	-	TRBV6-2/TRBV6-3	few	CASSQQERPAGEQFF	TGTGCCAGCAGCCAACAGGAACGACCAGCGGGTGAGCAGTTCTTC
TRBJ2-7	-	TRBV29-1	-	CSVAVTLSYEQYF	TGCAGCGTTGCGGTGACTTTATCCTACGAGCAGTACTTC
TRBJ2-7	TRBD1	TRBV10-3	few	CATEQGRRREQYF	TGTGCCACCGAACAGGGGAGACGTCGCGAGCAGTACTTC
TRBJ1-6	-	TRBV7-9	-	CASSSEGTWDPLHF	TGTGCCAGCAGCTCCGAGGGGACGTGGGATCCCCTCCACTTT
TRBJ1-5	TRBD1	TRBV12-3/TRBV12-4	-	CASSLGQGHQPQHF	TGTGCCAGCAGCCTGGGACAGGGTCATCAGCCCCAGCATTTT
TRBJ2-1	-	TRBV3-1	-	CASSQDGPGQQFF	TGTGCCAGCAGCCAAGATGGCCCAGGGCAACAGTTCTTC
TRBJ2-2	TRBD1	TRBV25-1	-	CATGTGELGELFF	TGTGCTACCGGGACAGGGGAACTCGGGGAGCTGTTTTTT
TRBJ1-1	-	TRBV25-1	-	CASSVRQEAFF	TGTGCCAGCAGTGTTCGACAAGAAGCTTTCTTT
TRBJ2-3	-	TRBV2	few	CASSEVLASATQYF	TGTGCCAGCAGTGAAGTCTTGGCTAGCGCTACGCAGTATTTT
TRBJ1-5	-	TRBV6-5	few	CASSYGPAQPQHF	TGTGCCAGCAGTTACGGGCCGGCACAGCCCCAGCATTTT
TRBJ1-1	TRBD1	TRBV7-9	-	CASSRQGHSNTEAFF	TGTGCCAGCAGCCGACAGGGACACTCGAACACTGAAGCTTTCTTT
TRBJ2-2	-	TRBV27	few	CASGGIPNTGELFF	TGTGCCAGCGGTGGGATCCCGAACACCGGGGAGCTGTTTTTT
TRBJ2-1	TRBD2	TRBV3-1	-	CASSGTSGGLGQFF	TGTGCCAGCAGCGGGACTAGCGGGGGACTCGGGCAGTTCTTC
TRBJ1-5	TRBD1	TRBV6-5	-	CASSSQGAYQPQHF	TGTGCCAGCAGTTCTCAGGGGGCCTATCAGCCCCAGCATTTT
TRBJ2-3	-	TRBV7-2	-	CASSLNLGLAADTQYF	TGTGCCAGCAGCTTAAATCTCGGGCTAGCAGCAGATACGCAGTATTTT
TRBJ2-2	-	TRBV12-3/TRBV12-4	few	CASSALTGYTGELFF	TGTGCCAGCAGTGCTCTAACGGGTTACACCGGGGAGCTGTTTTTT
TRBJ1-4	TRBD1	TRBV18	-	CASSPLYSPGQDNEKLFF	TGTGCCAGCTCACCCTTATATTCGCCGGGACAGGATAATGAAAAACTGTTTTTT
TRBJ1-2	-	TRBV24-1	-	CATSEGASGYTF	TGTGCCACCAGTGAAGGGGCTAGTGGCTACACCTTC
TRBJ2-5	TRBD2	TRBV7-9	few	CASSSLAGGPETQYF	TGTGCCAGCAGCTCCCTAGCGGGGGGGCCAGAGACCCAGTACTTC
TRBJ2-3	-	TRBV20-1	few	CSAPSGGVGTDTQYF	TGCAGTGCGCCCTCGGGGGGCGTAGGCACAGATACGCAGTATTTT
TRBJ2-3	-	TRBV20-1	few	CSASGAPTDTQYF	TGCAGTGCTAGCGGGGCCCCCACAGATACGCAGTATTTT
TRBJ2-3	-	TRBV5-6	-	CASSLKTGHQGTDTQYF	TGTGCCAGCAGCTTGAAAACGGGACACCAAGGCACAGATACGCAGTATTTT
TRBJ2-1	TRBD2	TRBV6-2/TRBV6-3	many	CASSYLAGGIYNEQFF	TGTGCCAGCAGTTACCTAGCGGGGGGTATATACAATGAGCAGTTCTTC
TRBJ2-5	TRBD2	TRBV2	many	CASSEVLAGAQETQYF	TGTGCCAGCAGTGAAGTTCTAGCGGGGGCCCAAGAGACCCAGTACTTC
TRBJ1-2	TRBD1	TRBV5-1	few	CASRLTTGGYGYTF	TGCGCCAGCCGCCTCACGACAGGGGGGTATGGCTACACCTTC
TRBJ1-2	-	TRBV2	once	CASTGPGLYTF	TGTGCCAGCACCGGACCTGGTCTGTACACCTTC
TRBJ2-1	-	TRBV7-8	-	CASSGLLSLDEQFF	TGTGCCTCCTCGGGACTTCTCTCTTTAGATGAGCAGTTCTTC
TRBJ2-2	TRBD1	TRBV7-9	-	CASSFPQGQGTPGELFF	TGTGCCAGCAGCTTTCCCCAGGGACAGGGGACGCCCGGGGAGCTGTTTTTT
TRBJ2-3	-	TRBV24-1	-	CATSDPSGPDTQYF	TGTGCCACCAGTGACCCTTCAGGGCCAGATACGCAGTATTTT
TRBJ2-7	-	TRBV7-2	few	CASSSTRDVWAEQYF	TGTGCCAGCAGCTCCACCCGGGACGTGTGGGCCGAGCAGTACTTC
TRBJ1-4	-	TRBV12-3/TRBV12-4	few	CASSPGAGLEKLFF	TGTGCCAGTTCCCCGGGGGCCGGACTCGAAAAACTGTTTTTT